These 16 T cell receptor beta chains originate from one sample sequenced in a study of CD8+ T cells in alopecia areata. Treatment indicated: oral pan-JAK inhibitor, 5-10 mg twice daily. RNA was extracted and reverse transcribed into cDNA as the sequencing template. Generated by immunoSEQ multiplex PCR, the TCRdb table keeps only in-frame clones and is missing some. The table has tens of thousands of clones, about two thirds seen once. Source: CD8+ T cells sorted from blood, taken around week 42, from a patient treated with tofacitinib. The receptors come from a human donor with alopecia areata.

The chain recombines TRBV11-3 with TRBJ2-1, with D tentatively TRBD2 (6 bases). The CDR3 has 15 amino acids. Germline V lookup: CDR1 SGHNT, CDR2 YENEEA. V lost 5 bases, J lost 3 bases, and 14 bases lay in between. The CDR3 nucleotides read TGTGCCAGCAGCCCCCTGCGGGGAAACTACAATGAGCAGTTCTTC. This encodes CASSPLRGNYNEQFF.

The rearrangement joins TRBV11-3 to TRBJ2-5; D is ambiguous. This CDR3 is built from 14 residues. CDR1 and CDR2 from the germline V gene are SGHNT and YENEEA. V lost 4 bases, J lost 2 bases, and 11 bases lay in between. CDR3 coding DNA: TGTGCCAGCAGCTCCCACAGTGCTCAAGAGACCCAGTACTTC. Its translation: CASSSHSAQETQYF.

The chain joins TRBV30 to TRBJ1-1, with D tentatively TRBD1 (5 bases). Germline CDR1 and CDR2: GTSNPN and SVGIG (reference sequence). V was cut by 3 bases and J by 0 bases, with 14 bases left in between. This CDR3 is built from 15 residues. This CDR3 is CAWRLGAGMNTEAFF. CDR3 nucleotide sequence: TGTGCCTGGAGGCTAGGGGCCGGCATGAACACTGAAGCTTTCTTT.

In this sample, this clone turned up a few times. This chain joins TRBV4-3 and TRBJ2-1; 12 positions agree with TRBD2. The CDR3 loop spans 15 amino acids. V lost 4 bases, J lost 9 bases, and 7 bases stayed unmatched. Germline CDR1 and CDR2: LGHNA and YSLEER. CDR3 amino acids: CASSPRTSGELEQFF. The CDR3 bases are TGCGCCAGCAGCCCCCGGACTAGCGGGGAACTTGAGCAGTTCTTC.

This chain uses TRBV9 with TRBJ2-2; D call uncertain. V was trimmed by 3 bases and J by 4 bases, leaving 1 base between them. This CDR3 spans 11 amino acids. CDR1 and CDR2 (germline): SGDLS, YYNGEE. The CDR3 DNA follows: TGTGCCAGCAGCGCCACCGGGGAGCTGTTTTTT. This sequence encodes CASSATGELFF.

This rearrangement joins TRBV28 to TRBJ2-7; 10 bases agree with TRBD1. This CDR3 has 13 residues. With V trimmed by 6 bases and J by 5 bases, 4 bases remained unmatched. Germline V lookup: CDR1 MDHEN, CDR2 SYDVKM. Here the CDR3 reads CASRPTGGHEQYF. In nucleotides, the CDR3 is TGTGCCAGCAGGCCGACAGGGGGCCACGAGCAGTACTTC.

Only one count was recorded for this clone. The chain links TRBV5-6 to TRBJ2-7; TRBD1 matches at 7 bases. The J call may be faulty, since TRBJ2-1 better matches the DNA end. In germline, CDR1 is SGHDT, CDR2 YYEEEE. The CDR3 loop spans 13 amino acids. CDR3 loop: CASSSMTGNEQFF. The CDR3 DNA sequence: TGTGCCAGCAGCTCGATGACAGGGAATGAGCAGTTCTTC.

This clone has only a few counts. The same CDR3 arises from other DNA sequences in this sample as well. The V call is TRBV4-3, the J call TRBJ2-3; 9 nucleotides match TRBD2. From germline, CDR1 is LGHNA and CDR2 YSLEER. The CDR3 is 15 residues long. Germline trimming cut 0 bases from V and 3 bases from J; bases unmatched to any gene: 1. The CDR3 nucleotides are TGCGCCAGCAGCCAAGATAGCGGGGGAACAGATACGCAGTATTTT. Protein product: CASSQDSGGTDTQYF.

There are a few counts of this clone. The V call is TRBV10-2, the J call TRBJ1-2; 9 nucleotides line up with TRBD1. Germline values: CDR1 WSHSY, CDR2 SAAADI. The V and J ends lost 7 bases and 8 bases, in that order; junction bases with no gene match: 8. CDR3 size: 13 residues. The DNA of the CDR3 is TGCGCCAGCATACCGGGACAGGGAAACGGCTACACCTTC. As protein: CASIPGQGNGYTF.

V gene TRBV5-6 combines with J gene TRBJ2-2, with 11 bases that match TRBD2. The CDR3 covers 16 residues. Trimming cost V 2 bases and J 10 bases; bases outside gene matches: 10. The germline V gene encodes CDR1 SGHDT and CDR2 YYEEEE. CDR3 loop: CASSFLAGGPISELFF. CDR3 sequence (DNA): TGTGCCAGCAGCTTCCTAGCGGGGGGACCGATTTCGGAGCTGTTTTTT.

This clone came up a few times. The genes are TRBV7-2 and TRBJ2-1; possibly TRBD2 for D (5 bases). There are 12 residues in the CDR3. Germline-derived CDR1 and CDR2 are SGHTA and FQGNSA. The V end was cut by 5 bases, the J end by 8 bases, with 10 bases between. CDR3 bases: TGTGCCAGCAGCGTCACTAGTGATGAGCAGTTCTTC. Encoded protein: CASSVTSDEQFF.

The V gene is TRBV2, the J gene TRBJ1-2; D ambiguous. Deletions cut 4 bases from V and 1 base from J, with 7 bases between. CDR1 SNHLY and CDR2 FYNNEI come from the germline V gene. There are 13 residues in the CDR3. The CDR3 protein is CASSGKVNYGYTF. CDR3 nucleotides: TGTGCCAGCAGTGGGAAGGTTAACTATGGCTACACCTTC.

This clone was seen a handful of times. The CDR3 sequence is CASSQPVRGGHDEQFF. The CDR3 DNA is TGCGCCAGCAGCCAGCCGGTACGCGGGGGCCACGATGAGCAGTTCTTC. The chain links TRBV4-3 to TRBJ2-1; weak D call: TRBD2 (7 bases). The germline V gene has CDR1 LGHNA and CDR2 YSLEER. This CDR3 has 16 residues. V was clipped by 3 bases and J by 8 bases, with 20 bases between them.

The chain joins TRBV11-2 to TRBJ2-7; D remains ambiguous. V was clipped by 5 bases and J by 7 bases, with 12 bases between them. Per the germline V gene, CDR1 is SGHAT and CDR2 is FQNNGV. The CDR3 has 12 residues. The CDR3 nucleotides read TGTGCCAGCAGCCCCCAATTGGGGGAGCAGTACTTC. Translated: CASSPQLGEQYF.

V is TRBV4-1 and J is TRBJ1-2; 8 bases align to TRBD1. There are 14 residues in the CDR3. V trimming: 4 bases; J trimming: 4 bases; junction bases outside the gene matches: 5. CDR1 and CDR2 from the germline V gene are MGHRA and YSYEKL. The CDR3 DNA is TGCGCCAGCAGCCCGACAGGGGCCTCCTATGGCTACACCTTC. Protein sequence: CASSPTGASYGYTF.

This clone has a single count. The gene calls are TRBV11-2 and TRBJ2-2; 7 bases fit TRBD1. J lost 3 bases, V lost 5 bases, and 12 bases had no gene match. The CDR3 sequence is 17 residues long. Germline-derived CDR1 and CDR2 are SGHAT and FQNNGV. The CDR3 protein is CASSTRGAQGYTGELFF. CDR3 in DNA: TGTGCCAGCAGCACGAGAGGGGCACAGGGGTACACCGGGGAGCTGTTTTTT.